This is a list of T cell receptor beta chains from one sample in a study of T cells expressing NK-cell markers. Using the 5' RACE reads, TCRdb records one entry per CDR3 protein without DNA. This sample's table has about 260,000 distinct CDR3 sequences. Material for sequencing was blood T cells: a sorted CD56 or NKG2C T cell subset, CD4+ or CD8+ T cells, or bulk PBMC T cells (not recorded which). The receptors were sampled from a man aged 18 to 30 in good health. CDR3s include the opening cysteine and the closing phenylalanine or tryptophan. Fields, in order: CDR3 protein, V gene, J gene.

CASSLANRLRAPQFF	TRBV12-3/TRBV12-4	TRBJ2-1
CSAPETGTPYEQYF	TRBV20-1	TRBJ2-7
CSARDWRSGYNEQFF	TRBV20-1	TRBJ2-1
CATSEGGTGELFF	TRBV24-1	TRBJ2-2
CASSYEAGPHNEQFF	TRBV6-5	TRBJ2-1
CASRESGTYNEQFF	TRBV6-2/TRBV6-3	TRBJ2-1
CAIRTGRETQYF	TRBV7-2	TRBJ2-5
CASSQEGTPQETQYF	TRBV4-3	TRBJ2-5
CAIRKGSAGETEQFF	TRBV10-3	TRBJ2-1
CASSNSGTTDTQYF	TRBV21-1	TRBJ2-3
CASSLQGKDQPQHF	TRBV18	TRBJ1-5
CASSLGSQGATDTQYF	TRBV7-6	TRBJ2-3
CSARDQWTSGTYNEQFF	TRBV20-1	TRBJ2-1
CASSFGGQVGRNTIYF	TRBV12-3/TRBV12-4	TRBJ1-3
CASSPDSNEQFF	TRBV5-4	TRBJ2-1
CASSSSGNEQFF	TRBV19	TRBJ2-1
CASSLSGSNGDTQYF	TRBV5-5	TRBJ2-3
CASSYRGKETQYF	TRBV12-3/TRBV12-4	TRBJ2-5
CSAPIIGTQYF	TRBV20-1	TRBJ2-5
CAISEGLAGDEQFF	TRBV10-3	TRBJ2-1
CATSRAGLAGNNEQFF	TRBV15	TRBJ2-1
CASSLIYGGQGALTGELFF	TRBV5-5	TRBJ2-2
CASSYSDRGYQPQHF	TRBV6-5	TRBJ1-5
CASSLLIAGVVGELFF	TRBV12-3/TRBV12-4	TRBJ2-2
CASSIGTSVGGNQPQHF	TRBV19	TRBJ1-5
CSARDSQKANYGYTF	TRBV20-1	TRBJ1-2
CASSWDVEGGTYNEQFF	TRBV5-1	TRBJ2-1
CAISKTETDTQYF	TRBV10-3	TRBJ2-3
CASSDMTPTYNEQFF	TRBV3-1	TRBJ2-1
CASRQGGDAKNIQYF	TRBV6-4	TRBJ2-4
CAISKPLAGLDTQYF	TRBV10-3	TRBJ2-3
CATRSSGDLSYEQYF	TRBV3-1	TRBJ2-7
CASGGGAPNTEAFF	TRBV6-1	TRBJ1-1
CASSPGTGVGTEAFF	TRBV6-2/TRBV6-3	TRBJ1-1
CASRVGTSAYNEQFF	TRBV5-1	TRBJ2-1
CASGFKGNTEAFF	TRBV12-5	TRBJ1-1
CASSSDTDGTKNIQYF	TRBV27	TRBJ2-4
CASSPAPGTGNSPLHF	TRBV5-4	TRBJ1-6
CASSQDPGGGYNEQFF	TRBV4-3	TRBJ2-1
CASSQDPTLAEQFF	TRBV3-1	TRBJ2-1
CASSRTHGNQPQHF	TRBV3-1	TRBJ1-5
CASSQGPEQGAQPQHF	TRBV4-2	TRBJ1-5
CASSPQAGASYNEQFF	TRBV12-3/TRBV12-4	TRBJ2-1
CSVPPWGGTDTQYF	TRBV29-1	TRBJ2-3
CSVRSGTSRNNEQFF	TRBV29-1	TRBJ2-1
CASSLTGGPDGELFF	TRBV5-1	TRBJ2-2
CASSKETGTYTF	TRBV2	TRBJ1-2
CSASLSGDYNEQFF	TRBV20-1	TRBJ2-1